This T cell receptor (beta chain) was sequenced in a study of monozygotic twins with cystic fibrosis. This table comes from immunoSEQ multiplex PCR, and its TCRdb copy is limited to in-frame clones, with some not included. The sample consists of about 11,000 clones, approximately 97% of them appearing once. Germline-derived CDR1 and CDR2 are SEHNR and FQNEAQ (reference sequence). The CDR3 loop spans 14 amino acids. Trimming at V came to 5 bases and at J to 2 bases, leaving 3 bases not matched to a gene. Sequences were obtained from blood. The TCR comes from a boy younger than 18 with cystic fibrosis. This sequence joins TRBV7-9 and TRBJ2-7, with 10 bases identical to TRBD1. The CDR3 loop reads CASSRTGGAYEQYF. The CDR3 region has the DNA TGTGCCAGCAGCCGGACAGGGGGGGCCTACGAGCAGTACTTC.